The clone carrying this T cell receptor (beta chain) turned up a few times. This sample is drawn from a study of T-cell reconstitution after alpha-beta-depleted transplantation in children. Germline V gives CDR1 SGHRS, CDR2 YFSETQ. This CDR3 comprises 15 residues. V was clipped by 2 bases and J by 4 bases, with 13 bases between them. Unique molecular identifiers featured in how the TCRbeta library was prepared. TCRdb re-analysed the PCR reads in MiXCR, keeping a single row per CDR3 protein. The sample lists some 830,000 distinct CDR3 sequences, roughly 16% occurring once. The rearrangement uses TRBV5-1 and TRBJ1-5; D unresolved. The sample here was PBMCs, mostly from graft donor cells, taken 360 days after TCRalphabeta/CD19-depleted stem cell transplant. This receptor was obtained from a male patient younger than 18 who had a stem cell transplant for acute lymphoblastic leukemia, so the T cells may come from the graft donor. CDR3 coding DNA: TGCGCCAGCAGCTTAGTGCCCGGGAAAAATCAGCCCCAGCATTTT. Protein: CASSLVPGKNQPQHF.